What follows are 6 T cell receptor beta chains derived from one specimen sequenced in a study of CD8+ T cells in alopecia areata. cDNA serving as the sequencing template came from extracted, reverse transcribed RNA. Clones were sequenced by immunoSEQ multiplex PCR, and TCRdb holds only the in-frame ones, with some missing. The data hold about 200,000 clones, with roughly three fifths observed a single time. The specimen sequenced was CD8+ T cells sorted from blood. The receptors shown here come from a human donor in good health.

A few counts support this clone. This chain connects TRBV23-1 to TRBJ1-1; the match to TRBD1 covers 7 bases. TRBV23-1 is recorded as an ORF, its role being uncertain. The trim removed 7 bases at V and 4 bases at J, leaving 3 bases unmatched. There are 12 residues in the CDR3. The CDR3, as DNA: TGCGCCAGCATAAGGACAGGCACTGAAGCTTTCTTT. Translating it yields CASIRTGTEAFF.

The table lists this clone with a few counts. The CDR3 DNA follows: TGCAGCGTTGTTTCGAGCCTCTCTGGGGCCAACGTCCTGACTTTC. It yields the protein CSVVSSLSGANVLTF. This chain links TRBV29-1 with TRBJ2-6; D is ambiguous. The CDR3 contains 15 residues. The V gene lost 4 bases and the J gene lost 0 bases, with 10 bases spanning the gap. CDR1 and CDR2 from the germline V gene are SQVTM and ANQGSEA.

The genes are TRBV29-1 and TRBJ2-3, with D perhaps matching TRBD2 (5 bases). Per the germline V gene, CDR1 is SQVTM and CDR2 is ANQGSEA. Trimming stripped 5 bases from V and 0 bases from J, with 12 bases between. The CDR3 consists of 14 residues. The CDR3 loop is CSVLERGSTDTQYF. In DNA, the CDR3 is TGCAGCGTTCTCGAGCGAGGGAGCACAGATACGCAGTATTTT.

The J gene is TRBJ2-7, the V gene TRBV29-1; 10 bases agree with TRBD1. Germline values: CDR1 SQVTM, CDR2 ANQGSEA. V was pared by 6 bases and J by 3 bases, with 5 bases of the junction left unmatched. There are 13 residues in the CDR3. Here the CDR3 reads CSVATGGVYEQYF. The CDR3 coding sequence is TGCAGCGTAGCGACAGGGGGCGTCTACGAGCAGTACTTC.

The chain joins TRBV2 to TRBJ1-6; possible D gene TRBD1, 6 bases. The V end lost 8 bases, the J end lost 5 bases, and 19 bases lay between the germline ends. This CDR3 is built from 16 residues. In germline, CDR1 is SNHLY, CDR2 FYNNEI. The CDR3 DNA reads TGTGCCAGCGCCCTAGGGGGGGCGCGAGATAATTCACCCCTCCACTTT. It translates to CASALGGARDNSPLHF.

The CDR3: CASSYFPGTGIYEQYF. CDR3 nucleotides: TGTGCCAGCAGTTACTTCCCCGGGACAGGGATATACGAGCAGTACTTC. The chain has TRBV6-5 and TRBJ2-7; 9 nucleotides agree with TRBD1. J lost 4 bases, V lost 1 base, and 8 bases had no gene match. Germline CDR1 MNHEY, CDR2 SVGAGI. The CDR3 runs 16 residues.